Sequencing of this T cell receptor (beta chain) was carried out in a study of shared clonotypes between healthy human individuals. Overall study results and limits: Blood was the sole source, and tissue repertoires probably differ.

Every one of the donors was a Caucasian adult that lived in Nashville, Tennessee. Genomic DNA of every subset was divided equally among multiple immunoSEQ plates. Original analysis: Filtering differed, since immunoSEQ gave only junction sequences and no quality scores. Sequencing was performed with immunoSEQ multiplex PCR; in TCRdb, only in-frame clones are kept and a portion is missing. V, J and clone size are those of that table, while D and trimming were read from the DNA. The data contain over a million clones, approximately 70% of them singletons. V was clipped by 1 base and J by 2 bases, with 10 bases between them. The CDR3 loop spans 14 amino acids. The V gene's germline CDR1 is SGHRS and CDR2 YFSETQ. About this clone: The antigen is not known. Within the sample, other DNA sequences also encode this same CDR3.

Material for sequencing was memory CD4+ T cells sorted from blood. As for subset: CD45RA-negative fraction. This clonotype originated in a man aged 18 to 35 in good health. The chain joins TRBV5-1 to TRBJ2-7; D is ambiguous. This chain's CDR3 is CASSLSGGTYEQYF. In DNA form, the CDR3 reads TGCGCCAGCAGCTTGTCAGGTGGAACCTACGAGCAGTACTTC.